This T cell receptor (beta chain) was obtained from a study of radiotherapy plus CTLA-4 blockade in lung cancer. The CDR3 totals 14 residues. With 0 bases removed from V and 0 bases from J, the gap between germline ends came to 7 bases. The germline CDR1 and CDR2 sequences are SGHKS and YYEKEE (reference sequence). Only in-frame clones appear in the TCRdb table, and some are missing; sequencing was by immunoSEQ multiplex PCR. This sample has about 110,000 clones, with about four fifths found just once. This clone has a handful of counts. At the DNA level, this CDR3 is encoded by other sequences in the same sample as well.

This specimen consisted of peripheral blood, obtained from a patient treated with radiotherapy plus ipilimumab. The J gene is TRBJ2-7, the V gene TRBV5-5; D not resolved. The clonotype comes from a human donor with non-small cell lung cancer that progressed on radiotherapy plus ipilimumab. Some clones in this sample may be carry-over from other donors' samples. The CDR3 DNA sequence: TGTGCCAGCAGCTTGGTTGGGCGCTCCTACGAGCAGTACTTC. It translates to CASSLVGRSYEQYF.